The 31 T cell receptor beta chains below come from one sample, sequenced in a study of cytomegalovirus exposure and HLA in healthy donors. Only in-frame clones appear in the TCRdb table, and some are missing; sequencing was by immunoSEQ multiplex PCR. This sample has approximately 120,000 clones; 89% occur once, and the top ten carry 2%. The material sequenced was PBMCs. These receptors all come from a woman between 18 and 30 years old in good health and CMV-seronegative.

The rearrangement uses TRBV5-1 and TRBJ2-7, with a weak D call TRBD2 (5 bases). The V end was cut by 4 bases, the J end by 2 bases, with 13 bases between. CDR3 length: 14 residues. CDR1 SGHRS and CDR2 YFSETQ come from the germline V gene. The CDR3, as DNA: TGCGCCAGCAGCCCCGGGGAGTTTCCCTACGAGCAGTACTTC. Its protein product is CASSPGEFPYEQYF.

J is TRBJ1-1 and V is TRBV5-3, with TRBD1 matching 10 bases. TRBV5-3 is designated an ORF whose function remains uncertain. The CDR3 covers 16 residues. Unmatched junction bases numbered 12, after V lost 4 bases and J lost 6 bases. The CDR3 sequence is CARSEASGTGAPEAFF. In nucleotides, the CDR3 is TGTGCCAGAAGCGAGGCGTCCGGGACAGGGGCCCCTGAAGCTTTCTTT.

V and J are TRBV7-9 and TRBJ1-4, with TRBD1 matching 8 bases. CDR3 length: 16 residues. J was trimmed by 4 bases and V by 3 bases; bases with no gene match: 7. Germline-derived CDR1 and CDR2 are SEHNR and FQNEAQ (reference sequence). CDR3 amino acids: CASSLPEGQDNEKLFF. CDR3 nucleotides: TGTGCCAGCAGCTTGCCGGAGGGACAGGATAATGAAAAACTGTTTTTT.

The chain couples TRBV5-6 to TRBJ1-1; 8 bases match TRBD1. Germline V gene lookup returns CDR1 SGHDT and CDR2 YYEEEE. J gave up 9 bases and V 2 bases, and 12 bases lay outside the gene matches. The CDR3 has 15 amino acids. The DNA for the CDR3 is TGTGCCAGCAGCTTACAGGGGGTAGGAATCTTACAAGCTTTCTTT. Its translation is CASSLQGVGILQAFF.

V usage is TRBV11-3 and J usage is TRBJ2-7; possibly TRBD2 for D (6 bases). Trimming shortened V by 3 bases and J by 4 bases, and 16 bases separated the two germline ends. Germline CDR1 and CDR2: SGHNT and YENEEA. This CDR3 is built from 15 residues. In nucleotides, the CDR3 is TGTGCCAGCAGCTTGGGGGGACTCGGGATGTACGAGCAGTACTTC. Amino acids: CASSLGGLGMYEQYF.

The rearrangement uses TRBV11-2 and TRBJ2-7; 7 nucleotides align to TRBD1. Germline trimming cut 5 bases from V and 4 bases from J; bases unmatched to any gene: 8. Per germline, CDR1 SGHAT and CDR2 FQNNGV. This CDR3 comprises 14 residues. The CDR3, as DNA: TGTGCCAGCAGCGCCGGGACAGAGTCATACGAGCAGTACTTC. This translates into CASSAGTESYEQYF.

This clone appeared once. The V and J genes are TRBV10-3 and TRBJ1-2; no clear D gene. The CDR3 runs 14 residues. The germline V gene has CDR1 ENHRY and CDR2 SYGVKD. The germline V and J ends were trimmed by 4 bases and 5 bases, with 14 bases remaining between them. CDR3 sequence: CAISGDGGRYGYTF. The CDR3 nucleotides read TGTGCCATCAGTGGGGATGGAGGGCGGTATGGCTACACCTTC.

V and J are TRBV6-5 and TRBJ2-1; 7 nucleotides agree with TRBD1. CDR3 length equals 15 residues. Losses at the gene ends were 6 bases for V and 6 bases for J; bases not matched to a gene: 11. Germline V lookup: CDR1 MNHEY, CDR2 SVGAGI. The CDR3: CASSLDRAEGNEQFF. In nucleotides, the CDR3 is TGTGCCAGCAGCCTCGACAGGGCTGAAGGCAATGAGCAGTTCTTC.

CDR3 region: CASSRPGTGGHEQYF. DNA of the CDR3: TGTGCCAGTAGTCGACCCGGGACAGGGGGGCACGAGCAGTACTTC. The chain links TRBV19 to TRBJ2-7, with TRBD1 identical over 11 bases. V shed 5 bases, J shed 5 bases, and the junction held 8 bases outside the gene matches. The CDR3 is made up of 15 amino acids. In germline, CDR1 is LNHDA, CDR2 SQIVND (reference sequence).

The V gene is TRBV15, the J gene TRBJ1-1; 8 nucleotides agree with TRBD1. The length of the CDR3 is 17 residues. From germline, CDR1 is LNHNV and CDR2 YYDKDF (reference sequence). With 0 bases clipped from V and 2 bases from J, the junction kept 8 bases outside the gene matches. The CDR3 DNA reads as TGTGCCACCAGCAGAGACCGAGGACAGGGTAGTAACACTGAAGCTTTCTTT. Translating gives CATSRDRGQGSNTEAFF.

The chain is built from TRBV12-5 and TRBJ1-5; 7 bases align to TRBD1. This CDR3 has 17 residues. The V gene end was trimmed by 0 bases and the J gene end by 2 bases; junction bases not matched to a gene: 7. The germline V gene encodes CDR1 LGHNT and CDR2 FRNRAP. The CDR3 DNA reads as TGTGCTAGTGGTTTGGTAGTCACAGGGGTTGGCAATCAGCCCCAGCATTTT. Amino acid sequence: CASGLVVTGVGNQPQHF.

The chain has TRBV7-9 and TRBJ2-1, with a tentative D call TRBD2 (6 bases). Trimming left V 1 base short and J 3 bases short, with 13 bases between. CDR3 size: 16 residues. CDR1 is SEHNR and CDR2 is FQNEAQ in the germline V gene (reference sequence). The CDR3 nucleotides are TGTGCCAGCAGCTTAGGGCCTAGCGTGAACTACAATGAGCAGTTCTTC. Translating it yields CASSLGPSVNYNEQFF.

The chain links TRBV5-4 to TRBJ2-3, with 12 nucleotides matching TRBD2. The ends lost 7 bases at V and 2 bases at J; junction bases unmatched: 5. CDR3 length: 15 amino acids. The V gene's germline CDR1 is SGHNT and CDR2 YYREEE (reference sequence). CDR3 in DNA: TGTGCCAGCTCCTGGACTAGCGGGAACACAGATACGCAGTATTTT. Amino acid sequence: CASSWTSGNTDTQYF.

The chain carries TRBV28 and TRBJ1-1; D perhaps matches TRBD1 (6 bases). The germline V gene has CDR1 MDHEN and CDR2 SYDVKM. The CDR3 spans 16 residues. V lost 6 bases, J lost 4 bases, and 21 bases lay in between. The CDR3 DNA reads TGTGCCAGCAGGTCAGTGGGGGCAGGGAAGGTCACTGAAGCTTTCTTT. Its translation: CASRSVGAGKVTEAFF. The whole variable domain, filled in from reference TRBV28 and TRBJ1-1, reads DVKVTQSSRYLVKRTGEKVFLECVQDMDHENMFWYRQDPGLGLRLIYFSYDVKMKEKGDIPEGYSVSREKKERFSLILESASTNQTSMYLCASRSVGAGKVTEAFFGQGTRLTVV.

The chain joins TRBV30 to TRBJ1-4; a weak D match, TRBD1 (5 bases). The germline V gene has CDR1 GTSNPN and CDR2 SVGIG (reference sequence). V was shortened by 0 bases and J by 5 bases, with 10 bases between the two germline ends. The CDR3 loop spans 14 amino acids. CDR3 coding DNA: TGTGCCTGGAGTGTTCAGGGTTTAAATGAAAAACTGTTTTTT. Its translation is CAWSVQGLNEKLFF.

V and J are TRBV30 and TRBJ2-5, with 7 bases fitting TRBD1. CDR1 and CDR2 from the germline V gene are GTSNPN and SVGIG (reference sequence). V was pared by 3 bases and J by 0 bases, with 7 bases of the junction left unmatched. This CDR3 is 15 amino acids long. Here the CDR3 reads CAWSRQGGYQETQYF. The CDR3 DNA is TGTGCCTGGAGCCGACAGGGTGGGTACCAAGAGACCCAGTACTTC.

The chain uses TRBV5-1 and TRBJ2-1; 8 nucleotides align to TRBD1. V shed 5 bases, J shed 4 bases, and the junction held 11 bases outside the gene matches. Germline V gene sequence: CDR1 SGHRS, CDR2 YFSETQ. This CDR3 has 16 amino acids. The CDR3 nucleotides are TGCGCCAGCAGGAAACTCGGACAGGGAGAGTACAATGAGCAGTTCTTC. Protein: CASRKLGQGEYNEQFF.

This chain joins TRBV12-5 and TRBJ2-1; D uncertain. The CDR3 sequence is 15 residues long. V was cut by 0 bases and J by 0 bases, with 6 bases left in between. Germline CDR1 LGHNT, CDR2 FRNRAP. CDR3 region: CASGLVASSYNEQFF. The CDR3 nucleotides are TGTGCTAGTGGTTTGGTGGCTAGCTCCTACAATGAGCAGTTCTTC.

The V and J genes are TRBV6-4 and TRBJ2-1; no definite D call. Trimming removed 10 bases at V and 6 bases at J, with 4 bases between. Germline-derived CDR1 and CDR2 are MRHNA and SNTAGT. The CDR3 extends over 9 amino acids. DNA of the CDR3: TGTGCCATCTTCAATGAGCAGTTCTTC. It is translated as CAIFNEQFF.

The chain has TRBV6-5 and TRBJ1-2; possibly TRBD1 for D (6 bases). This CDR3 comprises 16 residues. Germline CDR1 is MNHEY and CDR2 is SVGAGI. Trimming cost V 4 bases and J 2 bases, with 17 bases left between them. DNA of the CDR3: TGTGCCAGCAGTTCTTACGGGACACAAAGCAACTATGGCTACACCTTC. Translating gives CASSSYGTQSNYGYTF.

The chain employs TRBV25-1 and TRBJ1-2, with 8 bases lining up with TRBD1. J was trimmed by 2 bases and V by 3 bases; bases with no gene match: 14. The CDR3 covers 18 residues. The germline V gene has CDR1 MGHDK and CDR2 SYGVNS. Here the CDR3 DNA reads TGTGCCAGCAGTGACTCCGGGACAGGTAATGGGAAAAACTATGGCTACACCTTC. Protein sequence: CASSDSGTGNGKNYGYTF.

This clone was detected only once. This chain joins TRBV19 and TRBJ2-1; unclear D gene. Trimming removed 5 bases at V and 4 bases at J, with 12 bases between. Germline V gene data show CDR1 as LNHDA and CDR2 as SQIVND (reference sequence). CDR3 size: 14 residues. Here the CDR3 DNA reads TGTGCCAGTAGTCCGTTATCGGTTTACAATGAGCAGTTCTTC. Translated: CASSPLSVYNEQFF. Using reference TRBV19 and TRBJ2-1 for the parts outside the CDR3, the full variable domain is DGGITQSPKYLFRKEGQNVTLSCEQNLNHDAMYWYRQDPGQGLRLIYYSQIVNDFQKGDIAEGYSVSREKKESFPLTVTSAQKNPTAFYLCASSPLSVYNEQFFGPGTRLTVL.

This chain connects TRBV7-6 to TRBJ1-1; D call uncertain. Germline lookup yields CDR1 SGHVS and CDR2 FNYEAQ. V lost 1 base to trimming and J lost 4 bases, with 7 bases between them. The CDR3 contains 13 residues. As DNA, the CDR3 is TGTGCCAGCAGCTTAGGAGGGAGCACTGAAGCTTTCTTT. This codes for CASSLGGSTEAFF.

This clone was recorded only once. Different DNA sequences within this sample yield the same CDR3. V usage is TRBV28 and J usage is TRBJ2-3; maybe TRBD2 (5 bases). In germline, CDR1 is MDHEN, CDR2 SYDVKM. The CDR3 has 15 residues. V was cut by 2 bases and J by 3 bases, with 12 bases left in between. CDR3 in amino acids: CASSLTGIGTDTQYF. DNA of the CDR3: TGTGCCAGCAGTTTAACCGGGATTGGGACAGATACGCAGTATTTT.

This clone appeared a few times. The chain has TRBV2 and TRBJ2-7; no clear D. Trimming pared 4 bases from V and 2 bases from J, leaving 12 bases between. Germline V lookup: CDR1 SNHLY, CDR2 FYNNEI. The CDR3 spans 14 residues. This chain's CDR3 is CASSGRTSAYEQYF. The CDR3 DNA follows: TGTGCCAGCAGTGGTAGAACGAGCGCCTACGAGCAGTACTTC.

This chain links TRBV7-2 with TRBJ2-7, with D possibly being TRBD2 (6 bases). CDR1 and CDR2 (germline): SGHTA, FQGNSA. The CDR3 covers 14 residues. Trimming pared 3 bases from V and 3 bases from J, leaving 12 bases between. In nucleotides, the CDR3 is TGTGCCAGCAGCTTGACTAGGGCAAACTACGAGCAGTACTTC. It translates to CASSLTRANYEQYF.

CDR3 amino acids: CASSLDRVRDGYTF. As DNA, the CDR3 is TGTGCCAGCAGCTTAGACAGGGTGAGGGATGGCTACACCTTC. The chain links TRBV7-6 to TRBJ1-2; maybe TRBD1 (6 bases). Trimming took 1 base from V and 6 from J, leaving 12 bases between them. CDR3 size: 14 residues. Germline V lookup: CDR1 SGHVS, CDR2 FNYEAQ.

The rearrangement links TRBV11-2 to TRBJ1-1; 12 positions match TRBD1. Germline assignment: CDR1 SGHAT and CDR2 FQNNGV. Unmatched junction bases numbered 11, after V lost 1 base and J lost 2 bases. This CDR3 comprises 19 residues. The CDR3 nucleotides read TGTGCCAGCAGCTTAGTGGGCCCGGGACAGGGGGCCAGAAACACTGAAGCTTTCTTT. This gives the protein CASSLVGPGQGARNTEAFF.

The CDR3 region has the DNA TGTGCCAGCAGCTTAGCGTCGGGAACGACCAACACCGGGGAGCTGTTTTTT. This sequence encodes CASSLASGTTNTGELFF. This chain connects TRBV7-9 to TRBJ2-2; D is possibly TRBD2 (5 bases). V lost 0 bases to trimming and J lost 2 bases, with 13 bases between them. Germline CDR1 and CDR2: SEHNR and FQNEAQ (reference sequence). The length of the CDR3 is 17 residues.

The V call is TRBV10-3, the J call TRBJ1-2; possible D gene TRBD1, 5 bases. The CDR3 length is 12 residues. Trimming removed 10 bases at V and 5 bases at J, with 14 bases between. Germline V lookup: CDR1 ENHRY, CDR2 SYGVKD. The CDR3: CATLQEGYGYTF. CDR3 DNA: TGTGCCACCCTCCAGGAGGGGTATGGCTACACCTTC.

The gene calls are TRBV27 and TRBJ2-2, with TRBD1 identical over 9 bases. CDR3 length equals 15 residues. J lost 4 bases, V lost 4 bases, and 4 bases had no gene match. Per germline, CDR1 MNHEY and CDR2 SMNVEV (reference sequence). The CDR3: CASSWGQGSTGELFF. As DNA, the CDR3 is TGTGCCAGCAGTTGGGGACAGGGTTCCACCGGGGAGCTGTTTTTT.